The 18 T cell receptor beta chains listed next were all sequenced from one sample in a study of cytomegalovirus exposure and HLA in healthy donors. PCR involved 60 Vbeta and 13 Jbeta primers. Only in-frame clones appear in the TCRdb table, and some are missing; sequencing was by immunoSEQ multiplex PCR. The sample shows 200,000 to 250,000 clones, about 84% of them seen only once. The sequencing sample was made of PBMCs. The receptors derive from a human donor in good health.

In this sample, this clone turned up once. The chain carries TRBV5-4 and TRBJ2-3; D perhaps matches TRBD2 (6 bases). Trimming pared 3 bases from V and 6 bases from J, leaving 14 bases between. In germline, CDR1 is SGHNT, CDR2 YYREEE (reference sequence). The CDR3 runs to 14 residues. This CDR3 reads CASSSGLFSDTQYF. DNA of the CDR3: TGTGCCAGCAGCTCGGGACTTTTTTCGGATACGCAGTATTTT.

V is TRBV29-1 and J is TRBJ1-1, with 9 positions matching TRBD1. Per the germline V gene, CDR1 is SQVTM and CDR2 is ANQGSEA. CDR3 length equals 11 residues. Trimming removed 6 bases from V and 5 bases from J; junction bases left unmatched: 1. The CDR3 DNA reads as TGCAGCGTGGGACAGGGAACTGAAGCTTTCTTT. This codes for CSVGQGTEAFF.

The chain employs TRBV28 and TRBJ1-5; no clear D. Germline loops: CDR1 MDHEN, CDR2 SYDVKM. This CDR3 has 16 residues. V was cut by 1 base and J by 0 bases, with 10 bases left in between. CDR3 nucleotide sequence: TGTGCCAGCAGTTTATTTCCCAGATATAGCAATCAGCCCCAGCATTTT. Amino acids: CASSLFPRYSNQPQHF.

The J gene is TRBJ2-7, the V gene TRBV5-4; 8 bases align to TRBD2. Germline trimming cut 0 bases from V and 2 bases from J; bases unmatched to any gene: 4. The CDR3 runs to 15 residues. The V gene's germline CDR1 is SGHNT and CDR2 YYREEE (reference sequence). In DNA, the CDR3 is TGTGCCAGCAGCTTGGCTAGCGGGCCCGCCTACGAGCAGTACTTC. Translation gives CASSLASGPAYEQYF.

The V and J genes are TRBV19 and TRBJ1-1; TRBD1 is a possible D gene (6 bases). V dropped 6 bases and J dropped 0 bases, with 14 bases sitting between them. Germline V CDR1 and CDR2: LNHDA, SQIVND (reference sequence). This CDR3 is built from 15 residues. This chain's CDR3 is CASRKGVPMNTEAFF. The CDR3 DNA sequence: TGTGCCAGTAGAAAGGGGGTGCCCATGAACACTGAAGCTTTCTTT.

The chain carries TRBV6-5 and TRBJ2-7; no firm D call. V dropped 6 bases and J dropped 0 bases, with 15 bases sitting between them. In germline, CDR1 is MNHEY, CDR2 SVGAGI. The CDR3 spans 15 residues. CDR3 loop: CASSLSAKSSYEQYF. DNA for the CDR3: TGTGCCAGCAGCCTTAGTGCCAAGAGCTCCTACGAGCAGTACTTC.

The gene calls are TRBV2 and TRBJ2-1; TRBD2 matches at 8 bases. Trimming took 4 bases from V and 2 from J; bases not matched to a gene: 1. In germline, CDR1 is SNHLY, CDR2 FYNNEI. The CDR3 runs to 14 residues. CDR3 bases: TGTGCCAGCAGTGCGGGACTAGCCTACAATGAGCAGTTCTTC. Its translation: CASSAGLAYNEQFF.

The chain is built from TRBV5-6 and TRBJ2-1, with 8 bases aligning to TRBD2. V was pared by 3 bases and J by 9 bases, with 11 bases of the junction left unmatched. The germline gives CDR1 SGHDT, CDR2 YYEEEE. This CDR3 has 15 amino acids. The DNA of the CDR3 is TGTGCCAGCAGCTCTAGTCCAAGCGGGAGAAGTGAGCAGTTCTTC. This codes for CASSSSPSGRSEQFF.

This clone was counted between two and nine times. V gene TRBV5-1 combines with J gene TRBJ2-7; 7 bases align to TRBD1. The V and J ends lost 2 bases and 3 bases, in that order; junction bases with no gene match: 5. Germline V lookup: CDR1 SGHRS, CDR2 YFSETQ. The CDR3 is 14 amino acids. DNA for the CDR3: TGCGCCAGCAGCTTACCCACAGGGGACTACGAGCAGTACTTC. Encoded protein: CASSLPTGDYEQYF.

The V call is TRBV7-9, the J call TRBJ1-2, with 11 bases that match TRBD1. The germline CDR1 and CDR2 sequences are SEHNR and FQNEAQ (reference sequence). This CDR3 is 16 amino acids long. J was trimmed by 2 bases and V by 5 bases; bases with no gene match: 7. The CDR3 here is CASSRTGGPWNYGYTF. CDR3 nucleotide sequence: TGTGCCAGCAGCCGGACAGGGGGCCCTTGGAACTATGGCTACACCTTC.

This sequence joins TRBV12-5 and TRBJ2-5; 7 nucleotides align to TRBD1. The CDR3 is made up of 14 amino acids. J gave up 3 bases and V 6 bases, and 7 bases lay outside the gene matches. Germline CDR1 LGHNT, CDR2 FRNRAP. The CDR3 DNA is TGTGCTAGTGGAGGTGGGACAGAAGAAGAGACCCAGTACTTC. This encodes CASGGGTEEETQYF.

The rearrangement joins TRBV6-5 to TRBJ2-7, with 7 bases fitting TRBD1. Trimming at V came to 2 bases and at J to 3 bases, leaving 7 bases not matched to a gene. From germline, CDR1 is MNHEY and CDR2 SVGAGI. The CDR3 has 15 residues. DNA of the CDR3: TGTGCCAGCAGTTACGCGTCGGCAGGGGGCTACGAGCAGTACTTC. It specifies CASSYASAGGYEQYF.

The chain recombines TRBV2 with TRBJ2-7; possibly TRBD1 for D (8 bases). V was trimmed by 6 bases and J by 4 bases, leaving 19 bases between them. The germline gives CDR1 SNHLY, CDR2 FYNNEI. The CDR3 consists of 15 residues. The CDR3 nucleotides are TGTGCCAGCAGACAGGGGGGGGAGACAATTTACGAGCAGTACTTC. Protein: CASRQGGETIYEQYF.

V usage is TRBV23-1 and J usage is TRBJ2-6, with TRBD2 matching over 7 bases. TRBV23-1 is labeled an ORF, and its function is uncertain. J was trimmed by 0 bases and V by 0 bases; bases with no gene match: 5. The CDR3 contains 18 residues. This CDR3 reads CASSQSGGRGSGANVLTF. The DNA of the CDR3 is TGCGCCAGCAGTCAATCGGGCGGGAGAGGCTCTGGGGCCAACGTCCTGACTTTC.

Points on this clone: One end of the junction is discordant with germline, which a read error may explain. This rearrangement joins TRBV7-7 to TRBJ2-2; D not resolved. The CDR3 runs 14 residues. CDR1 is SSHAT and CDR2 is FNYEAQ in the germline V gene (reference sequence). The CDR3 is CASSSEINTGELFF. The CDR3 nucleotides read TGTGCTAGCAGCTCAGAAATCAACACCGGGGAGCTGTTTTTT.

This chain uses TRBV6-1 with TRBJ1-5; D call uncertain. The V and J ends lost 5 bases and 4 bases respectively, with 6 bases between them. Germline V lookup: CDR1 MNHNS, CDR2 SASEGT. CDR3 length: 12 amino acids. DNA for the CDR3: TGTGCCAGCAGTCCCATTAATCAGCCCCAGCATTTT. Its protein is CASSPINQPQHF.

The chain combines TRBV27 with TRBJ2-7, with D possibly being TRBD1 (5 bases). Trimming shortened V by 6 bases and J by 3 bases, and 6 bases separated the two germline ends. The germline CDR1 and CDR2 sequences are MNHEY and SMNVEV (reference sequence). CDR3 length: 11 amino acids. The CDR3 sequence: CASRGRYEQYF. CDR3 sequence (DNA): TGTGCCAGCAGGGGGCGCTACGAGCAGTACTTC.

The chain employs TRBV9 and TRBJ2-7, with 9 positions matching TRBD1. The CDR3 has 15 residues. Per the germline V gene, CDR1 is SGDLS and CDR2 is YYNGEE. Trimming took 7 bases from V and 4 from J; bases not matched to a gene: 12. CDR3 sequence reads: CASAQDSGQGYEQYF. In nucleotides, the CDR3 is TGTGCCAGCGCTCAGGATTCGGGACAGGGTTACGAGCAGTACTTC.